This T cell receptor (beta chain) was recovered during a study of blood T cells in healthy people across ages. Study as a whole: With template switching, about one barcoded beta molecule was captured per two T cells.

Primers used in a second PCR of roughly 6 to 11 cycles were a sample-barcoded 5' primer and a J-beta primer mix. TCRdb reprocessed the 5' RACE reads via MiXCR and lists one record per CDR3 protein. The data contain 1.8 million or so distinct CDR3 sequences, roughly 43% of them singletons. Per germline, CDR1 LGHDT and CDR2 YNNKEL (reference sequence). The CDR3 extends over 14 amino acids. V was pared by 8 bases and J by 0 bases, with 4 bases of the junction left unmatched. Remarks on this clonotype: What it recognizes is unknown.

Donation came from healthy Caucasian individuals in Russia who were aged about 6 to 100. General observations from the study: With naive T cell percentage, TCR beta diversity showed a strong correlation. There was no known CMV status for donors, so expanded clonotype changes were possibly confounded.

This clonotype originated in a human donor in good health. The chain employs TRBV3-1 and TRBJ1-2; 9 nucleotides match TRBD1. The sequenced sample consisted of blood. The CDR3 region has the DNA TGTGCCAGCGAGAACAGGGGGCCTAACTATGGCTACACCTTC. It codes for CASENRGPNYGYTF.